These 14 T cell receptor beta chains were all obtained from the same sample, sequenced in a study of T cells after yellow fever vaccination. One entry per CDR3 protein results from TCRdb running MiXCR on the 5' RACE reads. This sample carries approximately 580,000 distinct CDR3 sequences, about a sixth of them seen once, and the ten largest clones take 15% to 20%. Specimen: PBMCs, collected 4 to 6 days after the first yellow fever vaccination. Receptors were obtained from a man aged 18 to 29 who received the YFV17D yellow fever vaccine.

This clonotype has a handful of counts. V usage is TRBV4-1 and J usage is TRBJ1-2, with D hard to call. Trimming took 0 bases from V and 4 from J, leaving 18 bases between them. The germline V gene encodes CDR1 MGHRA and CDR2 YSYEKL. The CDR3 consists of 17 residues. CDR3 in amino acids: CASSQELVRGKVYGYTF. The CDR3 DNA reads as TGCGCCAGCAGCCAAGAATTGGTGAGAGGGAAGGTCTATGGCTACACCTTC.

This clonotype was recorded many times. In DNA, the CDR3 is TGCGCCAGCAGCTTGGCAGGACAGGGATACAATGAGCAGTTCTTC. Protein product: CASSLAGQGYNEQFF. The J gene is TRBJ2-1, the V gene TRBV5-1; TRBD1 aligns across 8 bases. This CDR3 comprises 15 residues. V lost 0 bases and J lost 4; bases outside the gene matches: 3. The germline CDR1 and CDR2 sequences are SGHRS and YFSETQ. The full variable domain, rest sourced from reference TRBV5-1 and TRBJ2-1, is KAGVTQTPRYLIKTRGQQVTLSCSPISGHRSVSWYQQTPGQGLQFLFEYFSETQRNKGNFPGRFSGRQFSNSRSEMNVSTLELGDSALYLCASSLAGQGYNEQFFGPGTRLTVL.

The chain joins TRBV20-1 to TRBJ1-1; D is possibly TRBD1 (6 bases). Germline V lookup: CDR1 DFQATT, CDR2 SNEGSKA (reference sequence). The ends were cut back, 6 bases at V and 6 bases at J, with 17 bases in the middle. The CDR3 consists of 13 residues. In nucleotides, the CDR3 is TGCAGTGCCCCAGAAGGGGGTAGATCTGAAGCTTTCTTT. Protein product: CSAPEGGRSEAFF.

This clonotype was detected a few times. This rearrangement joins TRBV7-2 to TRBJ1-2, with D tentatively TRBD1 (6 bases). The CDR3 is made up of 14 amino acids. The V end was cut by 5 bases, the J end by 4 bases, with 14 bases between. Germline-derived CDR1 and CDR2 are SGHTA and FQGNSA. The CDR3 loop reads CASSTRQETYGYTF. Here the CDR3 DNA reads TGTGCCAGCAGCACCCGACAGGAAACCTATGGCTACACCTTC.

This clonotype was counted between two and nine times. V usage is TRBV12-3 or TRBV12-4 and J usage is TRBJ1-5, with 9 bases lining up with TRBD1. V trimming: 6 bases; J trimming: 3 bases; junction bases outside the gene matches: 3. The CDR3 loop spans 14 amino acids. The CDR3 DNA is TGTGCCAGCAGCGGACAGGGGATCAATCAGCCCCAGCATTTT. This encodes CASSGQGINQPQHF.

The gene calls are TRBV7-9 and TRBJ1-4; D gene uncertain. The germline V and J ends were trimmed by 1 base and 6 bases, with 9 bases remaining between them. This CDR3 is 14 amino acids long. The V gene's germline CDR1 is SEHNR and CDR2 FQNEAQ (reference sequence). As DNA, the CDR3 is TGTGCCAGCAGCTTAGGGCAAACCTATGAAAAACTGTTTTTT. Encoded protein: CASSLGQTYEKLFF.

This clonotype was detected only a few times. V usage is TRBV24-1 and J usage is TRBJ2-3; 9 bases are a match to TRBD1. Germline values: CDR1 KGHDR, CDR2 SFDVKD. The CDR3 length is 15 residues. The J segment lost 2 bases and the V segment lost 3 bases, leaving 2 bases of the junction unmatched. The CDR3 DNA follows: TGTGCCACCAGTGATGGGACAGGGTACACAGATACGCAGTATTTT. Translating it yields CATSDGTGYTDTQYF.

This clonotype came up many times. The chain uses TRBV6-4 and TRBJ2-3, with TRBD2 identical over 9 bases. The CDR3 contains 15 residues. Trimming at V came to 3 bases and at J to 4 bases, leaving 5 bases not matched to a gene. Germline V gene lookup returns CDR1 MRHNA and CDR2 SNTAGT. The CDR3 loop is CASSEGGGAADTQYF. Here the CDR3 DNA reads TGTGCCAGCAGTGAAGGCGGGGGGGCCGCAGATACGCAGTATTTT.

This chain connects TRBV6-1 to TRBJ2-1; D is possibly TRBD2 (6 bases). Germline V gene lookup returns CDR1 MNHNS and CDR2 SASEGT. CDR3 length: 14 residues. Trimming cost V 8 bases and J 2 bases, with 13 bases left between them. CDR3 DNA: TGTGCCAGCGGCACTAGCCCGGCCTACAATGAGCAGTTCTTC. Its translation is CASGTSPAYNEQFF.

The V gene is TRBV5-1, the J gene TRBJ2-2; D is undetermined. There are 14 residues in the CDR3. The germline V and J ends were trimmed by 4 bases and 1 base, with 8 bases remaining between them. The germline V gene has CDR1 SGHRS and CDR2 YFSETQ. CDR3 sequence: CASSTVLNTGELFF. CDR3 DNA sequence: TGCGCCAGCAGCACAGTATTGAACACCGGGGAGCTGTTTTTT.

This clonotype appeared a few times. The chain links TRBV7-9 to TRBJ2-5, with 8 bases fitting TRBD1. V gave up 3 bases and J gave up 2 bases; unmatched junction bases: 2. Germline values: CDR1 SEHNR, CDR2 FQNEAQ (reference sequence). There are 14 residues in the CDR3. CDR3 sequence: CASSLTGVQETQYF. DNA for the CDR3: TGTGCCAGCAGCTTGACAGGGGTTCAAGAGACCCAGTACTTC. Drawing the rest from reference TRBV7-9 and TRBJ2-5, the complete variable domain is DTGVSQNPRHKITKRGQNVTFRCDPISEHNRLYWYRQTLGQGPEFLTYFQNEAQLEKSRLLSDRFSAERPKGSFSTLEIQRTEQGDSAMYLCASSLTGVQETQYFGPGTRLLVL.

This clonotype was seen a few times. The rearrangement uses TRBV7-3 and TRBJ2-3, with D uncertain. V lost 4 bases and J lost 6, with 11 bases in between. The length of the CDR3 is 13 residues. The germline gives CDR1 SGHTA, CDR2 FQGTGA. The CDR3 sequence is CASSSSTRDTQYF. The CDR3 DNA follows: TGTGCCAGCAGCTCTTCGACGAGGGATACGCAGTATTTT. Complete variable domain (other parts from reference TRBV7-3 and TRBJ2-3): GAGVSQTPSNKVTEKGKYVELRCDPISGHTALYWYRQSLGQGPEFLIYFQGTGAADDSGLPNDRFFAVRPEGSVSTLKIQRTERGDSAVYLCASSSSTRDTQYFGPGTRLTVL.

A few counts support this clonotype. The chain employs TRBV6-1 and TRBJ2-7; D tentatively fits TRBD1 or TRBD2 (5 bases each). CDR1 and CDR2 from the germline V gene are MNHNS and SASEGT. Trimming shortened V by 8 bases and J by 5 bases, and 19 bases separated the two germline ends. This CDR3 spans 14 amino acids. CDR3 region: CASALRGLEDEQYF. The CDR3 DNA sequence: TGTGCCAGCGCTTTACGGGGCCTAGAGGACGAGCAGTACTTC.

This clonotype came up a few times. V is TRBV5-1 and J is TRBJ2-1; 11 bases fit TRBD2. Germline loops: CDR1 SGHRS, CDR2 YFSETQ. The CDR3 length is 18 residues. Unmatched junction bases numbered 11, after V lost 2 bases and J lost 4 bases. The CDR3 DNA reads as TGCGCCAGCAGCTTCCATGGTTCTAGCGGGGGGAGTTACAATGAGCAGTTCTTC. Its protein product is CASSFHGSSGGSYNEQFF.